The clone carrying this TCR beta chain was seen a few times. The antigen is not known. These data are taken from a study of cytotoxic CD8 clonotypes in ibrutinib-treated CLL. Study context: Response specimens were obtained following a median treatment duration of around 12 months, with a range of 6 to 36. Among the samples, the mean was 255,043 productive templates and roughly 100,000 productive rearrangements. Study conclusions and caveats: Upon ibrutinib response clonality rose, and upon progression it fell back toward baseline.

This table comes from immunoSEQ multiplex PCR, and its TCRdb copy is limited to in-frame clones, with some not included. This repertoire shows tens of thousands of clones, 60% to 80% found once; its top ten account for approximately 16%. The sequence was obtained from a human donor with chronic lymphocytic leukemia. The sequencing used PBMCs, collected at disease progression, from a patient treated with ibrutinib.

The CDR3 loop reads CSVSDSNQPQHF. The DNA of the CDR3 is TGCAGCGTCTCGGACAGCAATCAGCCCCAGCATTTT. The chain recombines TRBV29-1 with TRBJ1-5, with D unclear. Trimming left V 6 bases short and J 1 base short, with 7 bases between. The length of the CDR3 is 12 residues. The germline gives CDR1 SQVTM, CDR2 ANQGSEA.